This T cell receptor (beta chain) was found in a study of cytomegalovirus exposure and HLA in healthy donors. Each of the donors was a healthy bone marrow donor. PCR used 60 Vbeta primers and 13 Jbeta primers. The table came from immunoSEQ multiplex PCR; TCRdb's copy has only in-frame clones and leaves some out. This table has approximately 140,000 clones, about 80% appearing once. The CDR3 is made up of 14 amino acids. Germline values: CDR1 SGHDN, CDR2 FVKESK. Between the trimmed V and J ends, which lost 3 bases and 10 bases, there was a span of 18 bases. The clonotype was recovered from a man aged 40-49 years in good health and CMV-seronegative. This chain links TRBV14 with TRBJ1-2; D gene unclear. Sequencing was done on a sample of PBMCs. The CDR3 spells CASSHVQQSMDYTF. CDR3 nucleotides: TGTGCCAGCAGCCACGTACAGCAATCTATGGACTACACCTTC. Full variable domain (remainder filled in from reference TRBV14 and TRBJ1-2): EAGVTQFPSHSVIEKGQTVTLRCDPISGHDNLYWYRRVMGKEIKFLLHFVKESKQDESGMPNNRFLAERTGGTYSTLKVQPAELEDSGVYFCASSHVQQSMDYTFGSGTRLTVV.